The text below deals with one T cell receptor (beta chain). The source of the sample is a study of cytotoxic CD8 clonotypes in ibrutinib-treated CLL. The table came from immunoSEQ multiplex PCR; TCRdb's copy has only in-frame clones and leaves some out. The table shows 35,000 to 45,000 clones, with 71% occurring only once. This receptor was obtained from a human donor with chronic lymphocytic leukemia. The sample consisted of PBMCs, taken at disease progression, from a patient treated with ibrutinib.

The CDR3 DNA reads as TGTGCCAGTAGTATAGATAAGGGGCGCGTGAACACTGAAGCTTTCTTT. Its protein is CASSIDKGRVNTEAFF. The gene calls are TRBV19 and TRBJ1-1; maybe TRBD1 (5 bases). The CDR3 has 16 residues. The germline V gene encodes CDR1 LNHDA and CDR2 SQIVND (reference sequence). The V end lost 0 bases, the J end lost 0 bases, and 11 bases lay between the germline ends.